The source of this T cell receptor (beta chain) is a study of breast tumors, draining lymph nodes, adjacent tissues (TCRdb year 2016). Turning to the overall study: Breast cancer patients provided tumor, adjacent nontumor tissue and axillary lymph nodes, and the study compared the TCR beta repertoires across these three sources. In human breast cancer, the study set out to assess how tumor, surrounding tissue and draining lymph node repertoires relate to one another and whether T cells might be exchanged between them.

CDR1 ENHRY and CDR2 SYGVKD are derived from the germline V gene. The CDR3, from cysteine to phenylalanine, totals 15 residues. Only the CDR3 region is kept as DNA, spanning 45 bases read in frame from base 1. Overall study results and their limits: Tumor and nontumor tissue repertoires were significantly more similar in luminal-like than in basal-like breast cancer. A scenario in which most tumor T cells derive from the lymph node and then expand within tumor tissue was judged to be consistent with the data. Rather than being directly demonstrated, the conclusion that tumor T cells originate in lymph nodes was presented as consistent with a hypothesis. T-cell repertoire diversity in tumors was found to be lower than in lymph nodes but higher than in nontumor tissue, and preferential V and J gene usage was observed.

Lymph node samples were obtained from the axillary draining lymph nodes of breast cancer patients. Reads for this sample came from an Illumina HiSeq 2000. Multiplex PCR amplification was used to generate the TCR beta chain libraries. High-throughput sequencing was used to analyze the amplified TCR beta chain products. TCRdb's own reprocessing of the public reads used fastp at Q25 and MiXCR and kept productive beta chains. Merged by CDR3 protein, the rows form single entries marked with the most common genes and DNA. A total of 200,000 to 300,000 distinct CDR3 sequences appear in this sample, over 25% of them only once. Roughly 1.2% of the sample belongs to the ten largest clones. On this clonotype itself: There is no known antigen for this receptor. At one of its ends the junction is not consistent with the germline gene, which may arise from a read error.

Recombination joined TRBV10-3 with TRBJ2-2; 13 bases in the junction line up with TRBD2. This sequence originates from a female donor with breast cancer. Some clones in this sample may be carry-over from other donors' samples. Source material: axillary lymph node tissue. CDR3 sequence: CAISEITGTSGKLFF. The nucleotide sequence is TGTGCCATCAGTGAAATTACCGGGACTAGCGGGAAGCTGTTTTTT.